This TCR beta chain was profiled in a study of T cells in localized non-small cell lung cancer. Study-wide findings and caveats: Blood T cell density predicted longer survival; adjacent-lung clonality, shorter. Appearance in adjacent lung was seen for a median 57 of the top 100 tumor clones. Because only a single region of the tumor was sequenced, heterogeneity remains possible. Tumor showed lower T cell clonality than uninvolved adjacent lung, where it was highest.

Using immunoSEQ multiplex PCR, the repertoire was profiled, and TCRdb retains in-frame clones only, with some absent. This table holds about 40,000 clones, approximately 86% found once. With respect to this clone: The antigen is not known.

The receptor was derived from a man aged 18 to 49 with stage I lung adenocarcinoma. The sample consisted of peripheral blood, taken before any cancer treatment.

CDR3 protein: CASSNPGPNYGYTF. The CDR3 DNA follows: TGTGCCAGCAGTAATCCGGGACCGAACTATGGCTACACCTTC. V and J are TRBV11-2 and TRBJ1-2; maybe TRBD1 (5 bases). The length of the CDR3 is 14 residues. Germline CDR1 is SGHAT and CDR2 is FQNNGV. Trimming took off 6 bases at V and 2 bases at J, with 13 bases between the two ends.